This TCR beta chain was recovered during a study of cytomegalovirus exposure and HLA in healthy donors. General observations from the study: On later analysis, the bulk of CMV-associated TCR beta chains appeared to be HLA-restricted.

On this clone: Its antigen is not identified.

The PCR used 60 Vbeta and 13 Jbeta primers. Assay used: immunoSEQ multiplex PCR; TCRdb lists only in-frame clones, some missing. The repertoire holds approximately 150,000 clones, around 59% seen once, with approximately 1.7% in the top ten. This CDR3 spans 15 amino acids. V shed 11 bases and J 0 bases; nucleotides not matched to a gene: 12. From germline, CDR1 is SNHLY and CDR2 FYNNEI. Specimen: PBMCs. The source is a male donor in good health and CMV-seronegative. The rearrangement uses TRBV2 and TRBJ1-1; the match to TRBD1 covers 7 bases. DNA of the CDR3: TGTGCCTGCGTCTTGAGGGGGCCCATGAACACTGAAGCTTTCTTT. It yields the protein CACVLRGPMNTEAFF.